The 9 T cell receptor beta chains in this list originate from one sample, sequenced in a study of T cells expressing NK-cell markers. TCRdb reanalyzed the 5' RACE reads and collapses them to one entry per CDR3 protein, without DNA. Seen in this sample are roughly 350,000 distinct CDR3 sequences; the ten most common clones hold 5% to 5.5%. Sequences were obtained from blood T cells: a sorted CD56 or NKG2C T cell subset, CD4+ or CD8+ T cells, or bulk PBMC T cells (not recorded which). Source of these receptors: a man aged 18-70 years in good health.

The chain links TRBV18 to TRBJ2-7. The length of the CDR3 is 13 residues. Germline V gene sequence: CDR1 KGHSH, CDR2 LQKENI. CDR3 loop: CASSPGVSYEQYF.

V usage is TRBV29-1 and J usage is TRBJ2-5; absent DNA, TCRdb's TRBD1 call cannot be checked. CDR1 is SQVTM and CDR2 is ANQGSEA in the germline V gene. CDR3 size: 13 residues. The CDR3 sequence is CSVYGQGKETQYF.

The genes are TRBV5-1 and TRBJ2-7; the D gene TCRdb calls, TRBD2, cannot be checked with no DNA. Germline assignment: CDR1 SGHRS and CDR2 YFSETQ. The CDR3 has 14 residues. CDR3 in amino acids: CASSGTSPSGQQYF.

The V and J genes are TRBV7-2 and TRBJ2-5; the TCRdb call, TRBD1, lacks DNA for checking. The germline V gene encodes CDR1 SGHTA and CDR2 FQGNSA. The CDR3 covers 15 residues. CDR3 in amino acids: CASSQDRDRRGTQYF.

This rearrangement joins TRBV20-1 to TRBJ1-5. This CDR3 region has 15 residues. Germline V CDR1 and CDR2: DFQATT, SNEGSKA (reference sequence). This chain's CDR3 is CSALPEAAGGRPQHF.

The V and J genes are TRBV7-8 and TRBJ2-2; the D gene TCRdb calls, TRBD1, cannot be checked with no DNA. Germline values: CDR1 SGHVS, CDR2 FQNEAQ. The CDR3 has 14 amino acids. CDR3 residues: CASSGQGTGGELFF.

This chain joins TRBV11-2 and TRBJ2-1; the TCRdb D gene call, TRBD2, has no DNA to confirm it. Germline loops: CDR1 SGHAT, CDR2 FQNNGV. The CDR3 is made up of 19 amino acids. CDR3 loop: CASSILRTSGRYSYNEQFF.

The chain joins TRBV16 to TRBJ1-5; lacking DNA, the TRBD1 call made by TCRdb goes unchecked. The CDR3 loop spans 18 amino acids. Germline CDR1 is KGHSY and CDR2 is FQNENV. The chain's CDR3 is CASSQSIERWGSGQPQHF.

This rearrangement joins TRBV11-2 to TRBJ2-3; the D call of TRBD2 rests on TCRdb alone, since no DNA is present to check it. CDR3 length: 19 amino acids. The V gene's germline CDR1 is SGHAT and CDR2 FQNNGV. CDR3 region: CASSPRGASGDRSTDTQYF. Full variable domain (missing parts from reference TRBV11-2 and TRBJ2-3): EAGVAQSPRYKIIEKRQSVAFWCNPISGHATLYWYQQILGQGPKLLIQFQNNGVVDDSQLPKDRFSAERLKGVDSTLKIQPAKLEDSAVYLCASSPRGASGDRSTDTQYFGPGTRLTVL.